Following are 7 T cell receptor beta chains from one sample sequenced in a study of cytomegalovirus exposure and HLA in healthy donors. With 60 Vbeta and 13 Jbeta primers, the PCR was carried out. Method: immunoSEQ multiplex PCR; TCRdb's copy keeps in-frame clones and lacks some. The sample holds about 120,000 clones, about 70% seen once. The sequenced sample consisted of PBMCs. The receptors come from a man under 40 in good health and CMV-seropositive.

A few counts support this clone. This chain uses TRBV11-2 with TRBJ2-7, with 10 bases identical to TRBD1. V was pared by 5 bases and J by 2 bases, with 6 bases of the junction left unmatched. Germline V gives CDR1 SGHAT, CDR2 FQNNGV. The CDR3 totals 15 residues. CDR3 loop: CASSTRQGATYEQYF. The CDR3 coding sequence is TGTGCCAGCAGCACCAGACAGGGGGCCACCTACGAGCAGTACTTC.

This clone came up a few times. The V call is TRBV19, the J call TRBJ2-7; D call uncertain. This CDR3 comprises 12 residues. Trimming cost V 7 bases and J 0 bases, with 7 bases left between them. Germline CDR1 and CDR2: LNHDA and SQIVND (reference sequence). In DNA form, the CDR3 reads TGTGCCAGTAACAGCAACTCCTACGAGCAGTACTTC. It yields the protein CASNSNSYEQYF.

V and J are TRBV25-1 and TRBJ2-1; 16 bases fit TRBD2. CDR1 is MGHDK and CDR2 is SYGVNS in the germline V gene. This CDR3 spans 17 amino acids. The junction had 10 bases not matched to a gene; V was cut back by 6 bases and J by 8 bases. The CDR3, as DNA: TGTGCCAGCAGCCAGGGGACTAGCGGGGGGGATGGTGATGAGCAGTTCTTC. Its protein product is CASSQGTSGGDGDEQFF. The whole variable domain, remainder taken from reference TRBV25-1 and TRBJ2-1, is EADIYQTPRYLVIGTGKKITLECSQTMGHDKMYWYQQDPGMELHLIHYSYGVNSTEKGDLSSESTVSRIRTEHFPLTLESARPSHTSQYLCASSQGTSGGDGDEQFFGPGTRLTVL.

The rearrangement links TRBV28 to TRBJ1-3, with 7 positions matching TRBD1. Germline V gene sequence: CDR1 MDHEN, CDR2 SYDVKM. The junction had 5 bases not matched to a gene; V was cut back by 6 bases and J by 0 bases. The CDR3 contains 15 residues. CDR3 in DNA: TGTGCCAGCAGCTCTACAGGGGACTCTGGAAACACCATATATTTT. Its translation is CASSSTGDSGNTIYF. The full variable domain, its missing parts supplied by reference TRBV28 and TRBJ1-3, is DVKVTQSSRYLVKRTGEKVFLECVQDMDHENMFWYRQDPGLGLRLIYFSYDVKMKEKGDIPEGYSVSREKKERFSLILESASTNQTSMYLCASSSTGDSGNTIYFGEGSWLTVV.

About this clone itself: Germline and junction disagree at one end, which may indicate a read error. This sequence joins TRBV7-9 and TRBJ2-3; D perhaps matches TRBD1 (5 bases). This CDR3 is 11 amino acids long. Germline V CDR1 and CDR2: SEHNR, FQNEAQ (reference sequence). CDR3 amino acids: CSSSLQGTQYF. Written as DNA, the CDR3 is TGTTCCAGCAGCTTGCAGGGTACGCAGTATTTT.

V gene TRBV2 combines with J gene TRBJ1-2; TRBD1 agrees at 12 bases. Trimming took 3 bases from V and 10 from J; bases not matched to a gene: 9. CDR1 SNHLY and CDR2 FYNNEI come from the germline V gene. The CDR3 is made up of 15 amino acids. Here the CDR3 reads CASSDSAGTGGAYTF. The CDR3 bases are TGTGCCAGCAGTGACTCTGCCGGGACAGGGGGCGCCTACACCTTC. The entire variable domain, with the rest obtained from reference TRBV2 and TRBJ1-2, is as follows: EPEVTQTPSHQVTQMGQEVILRCVPISNHLYFYWYRQILGQKVEFLVSFYNNEISEKSEIFDDQFSVERPDGSNFTLKIRSTKLEDSAMYFCASSDSAGTGGAYTFGSGTRLTVV.

This sequence joins TRBV19 and TRBJ2-2, with 7 positions matching TRBD1. The CDR3 is 16 amino acids. CDR1 is LNHDA, CDR2 SQIVND, per germline (reference sequence). Trimming at V came to 7 bases and at J to 0 bases, leaving 8 bases not matched to a gene. CDR3 residues: CASTPWGTANTGELFF. The CDR3 DNA reads TGTGCCAGTACCCCCTGGGGGACAGCGAACACCGGGGAGCTGTTTTTT.